The source of this T cell receptor (beta chain) is a study of intratumoral heterogeneity in liver cancer. Regarding the research as a whole: Across the full roughly 15-patient cohort, most patients were male and the median age was approximately 65 years. The overall cohort comprised 70 to 75 multiregional samples from approximately 14 HCC patients, with 45 to 55 tumoral and some 20 adjacent nontumoral regions. The study combined RNA-seq, DNA sequencing, TCR-seq and SNP array data from multiple regions of hepatocellular carcinoma specimens to study intratumor heterogeneity. Broader findings and caveats from the paper: Limitations acknowledged by the authors included a relatively low number of patients and under-sampled representation of tumor-infiltrating lymphocytes. No significant difference in overall T cell clonality was found between tumor regions within either sequenced patient. In every sequenced patient, tumor region b showed significantly fewer unique T-cell clonal expansions than tumor region a. RNA-seq-based estimates of regional differences in tumor-infiltrating lymphocyte burden were reportedly confirmed by TCR sequencing.

Trimming removed 3 bases from V and 1 base from J, leaving 6 bases between the germline ends. From the germline V gene (reference sequence), CDR1 is SGHAT and CDR2 is FQDESV. The CDR3 runs 13 residues from the cysteine to the phenylalanine. The kept DNA is CDR3 alone, 39 bases in frame from the first base. As for this clone: It lacks a known antigen. Per-base quality was not reported, and no clone a single base away is much larger than it.

Samples with the label H were taken from distinct, geographically separated regions of the hepatocellular carcinoma nodule. All patients had early-stage hepatocellular carcinoma and received no therapy before surgical resection. The sampled areas showed no macroscopic signs of necrosis or hemorrhage. Multiple regions from a couple of patients were subjected to TCR sequencing (ImmunoSeq). Frozen resection tissue samples were collected at a distance of at least 1 cm from each other. Genomic DNA was extracted from bulk tissue using the DNeasy blood and tissue kit. TCR beta chain CDR3 regions were sequenced from genomic DNA using the immunoSEQ assay. Primers annealing to V and J segments amplified rearranged VDJ segments. Processing in the source paper ran as follows. The ImmunoSeq Analyzer software was used to calculate clonality and richness metrics. To find clones with differing abundance between regions, Fisher's exact test was applied together with a beta-binomial method for extra stringency. In TCRdb, the immuneACCESS table is reduced to in-frame sequences with V and J assigned. These tables do not hold every clone; where another copy was compared, an unresolved V gene accounts for under half, and the others remain unexplained. Clonal size and the V and J genes are those of that table, whereas D and trimming came from the DNA. This sample is represented by some 4,000 clones; 40% to 55% of them were singletons. More than 25% of the sample is in the top ten clones.

The material sequenced was tumor tissue, taken before any cancer treatment. The chain joins TRBV11-1 to TRBJ1-1; the D gene cannot be resolved reliably. The origin of this receptor is a man between 65 and 79 years old with hepatocellular carcinoma. In nucleotide form, the sequence is TGTGCCAGCAGCTTTTGGGGGAACACTGAAGCTTTCTTT. Translated, this gives CASSFWGNTEAFF.